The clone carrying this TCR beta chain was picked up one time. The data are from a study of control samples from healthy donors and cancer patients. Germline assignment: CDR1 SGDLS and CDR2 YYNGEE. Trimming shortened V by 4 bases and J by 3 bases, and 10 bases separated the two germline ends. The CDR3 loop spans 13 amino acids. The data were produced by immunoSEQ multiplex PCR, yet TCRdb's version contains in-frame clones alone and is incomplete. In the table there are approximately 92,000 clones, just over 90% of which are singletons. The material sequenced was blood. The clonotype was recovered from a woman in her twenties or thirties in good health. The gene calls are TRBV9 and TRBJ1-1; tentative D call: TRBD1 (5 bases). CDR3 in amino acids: CASSSTGDTEAFF. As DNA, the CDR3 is TGTGCCAGCAGCTCCACAGGAGACACTGAAGCTTTCTTT.